A single sample gave rise to the 26 T cell receptor beta chains below, sequenced in a study of blood T cell repertoires in COVID-19. Method: immunoSEQ multiplex PCR; TCRdb's copy keeps in-frame clones and lacks some. The table shows 350,000 to 400,000 clones, with approximately 86% occurring only once. The sample taken for sequencing was peripheral blood. The source is a woman in her sixties or seventies with COVID-19, enrolled during active disease.

V is TRBV11-2 and J is TRBJ2-1; the match to TRBD2 covers 13 bases. Germline loops: CDR1 SGHAT, CDR2 FQNNGV. V lost 2 bases to trimming and J lost 5 bases; unmatched junction nucleotides: 3. The CDR3 runs 16 residues. The CDR3 nucleotides read TGTGCCAGCAGCTTAAGACTAGCGGGGGGTAACAATGAGCAGTTCTTC. Protein product: CASSLRLAGGNNEQFF.

The chain is built from TRBV6-5 and TRBJ2-3; the match to TRBD1 covers 11 bases. The CDR3 spans 14 residues. Trimming cost V 5 bases and J 3 bases; bases outside gene matches: 1. Germline V CDR1 and CDR2: MNHEY, SVGAGI. Written as DNA, the CDR3 is TGTGCCAGCAGTCGGGACAGGGGGACAGATACGCAGTATTTT. Its translation is CASSRDRGTDTQYF.

This clone appeared once. This rearrangement joins TRBV5-5 to TRBJ2-3; 7 positions agree with TRBD2. This CDR3 has 14 amino acids. V trimming: 1 base; J trimming: 4 bases; junction bases outside the gene matches: 3. Germline loops: CDR1 SGHKS, CDR2 YYEKEE (reference sequence). The CDR3 is CASSLLLAADTQYF. CDR3 DNA sequence: TGTGCCAGCAGCTTGCTCCTAGCGGCAGATACGCAGTATTTT.

The chain joins TRBV5-1 to TRBJ1-4; D unclear. Germline V gene data show CDR1 as SGHRS and CDR2 as YFSETQ. CDR3 size: 15 residues. The V and J ends lost 3 bases and 6 bases respectively, with 15 bases between them. The CDR3 region is CASSSGATTDEKLFF. CDR3 DNA sequence: TGCGCCAGCAGCTCCGGAGCCACCACTGATGAAAAACTGTTTTTT.

In its sample, this clone was seen a few times. This chain uses TRBV11-2 with TRBJ1-6; the D gene is possibly TRBD1 (6 bases). CDR1 and CDR2 (germline): SGHAT, FQNNGV. Trimming removed 5 bases from V and 7 bases from J, with 18 bases in between. The CDR3 is 16 amino acids. CDR3 in DNA: TGTGCCAGCAGCCCCCGGACAGACACGGGGAATTCACCCCTCCACTTT. Its protein is CASSPRTDTGNSPLHF. Complete variable domain (other parts from reference TRBV11-2 and TRBJ1-6): EAGVAQSPRYKIIEKRQSVAFWCNPISGHATLYWYQQILGQGPKLLIQFQNNGVVDDSQLPKDRFSAERLKGVDSTLKIQPAKLEDSAVYLCASSPRTDTGNSPLHFGNGTRLTVT.

V and J are TRBV2 and TRBJ1-2; unclear D gene. The germline V gene has CDR1 SNHLY and CDR2 FYNNEI. V lost 1 base and J 3 bases, leaving 9 bases between the germline ends. This CDR3 has 14 amino acids. CDR3 region: CASSEVQSYYGYTF. Written as DNA, the CDR3 is TGTGCCAGCAGTGAAGTACAGAGCTACTATGGCTACACCTTC.

The chain uses TRBV7-9 and TRBJ2-7; maybe TRBD1 (6 bases). Germline V gives CDR1 SEHNR, CDR2 FQNEAQ (reference sequence). The V end was cut by 5 bases, the J end by 2 bases, with 7 bases between. This CDR3 is built from 12 residues. DNA for the CDR3: TGTGCCAGCAGCCGGACAGCCTACGAGCAGTACTTC. Translation: CASSRTAYEQYF.

V and J are TRBV5-1 and TRBJ1-6; TRBD1 agrees at 9 bases. CDR1 is SGHRS, CDR2 YFSETQ, per germline. This CDR3 has 15 residues. The junction had 8 bases not matched to a gene; V was cut back by 8 bases and J by 5 bases. The CDR3 loop reads CASQTTGGNNSPLHF. The CDR3, as DNA: TGCGCCAGTCAGACCACAGGGGGCAATAATTCACCCCTCCACTTT.

This chain's CDR3 is CASSATQGITEAFF. CDR3 bases: TGCGCCAGCAGTGCTACTCAGGGTATCACTGAAGCTTTCTTT. V usage is TRBV10-2 and J usage is TRBJ1-1; TRBD1 might be the D (5 bases). The CDR3 covers 14 residues. Germline lookup yields CDR1 WSHSY and CDR2 SAAADI. V was trimmed by 4 bases and J by 4 bases, leaving 13 bases between them.

The J gene is TRBJ1-6, the V gene TRBV5-1; 11 bases fit TRBD1. V lost 4 bases and J lost 7; bases outside the gene matches: 1. The CDR3 length is 14 residues. Germline CDR1 and CDR2: SGHRS and YFSETQ. This chain's CDR3 is CASSRDRGNSPLHF. CDR3 coding DNA: TGCGCCAGCAGCAGGGACAGGGGGAATTCACCCCTCCACTTT.

The chain couples TRBV9 to TRBJ1-1, with 8 bases fitting TRBD1. This CDR3 has 14 amino acids. V trimming: 4 bases; J trimming: 5 bases; junction bases outside the gene matches: 7. Germline V gives CDR1 SGDLS, CDR2 YYNGEE. CDR3 nucleotides: TGTGCCAGCAGCAGACAGGGGAGTGTTACTGAAGCTTTCTTT. Translated: CASSRQGSVTEAFF.

The chain employs TRBV5-1 and TRBJ1-1; 8 bases are a match to TRBD1. This CDR3 spans 13 amino acids. V gave up 4 bases and J gave up 7 bases; unmatched junction bases: 6. Germline values: CDR1 SGHRS, CDR2 YFSETQ. The CDR3 sequence is CASSPGQGLEAFF. In DNA form, the CDR3 reads TGCGCCAGCAGCCCAGGACAGGGACTTGAAGCTTTCTTT.

The V gene is TRBV7-8, the J gene TRBJ1-1; TRBD1 agrees at 7 bases. This CDR3 spans 13 amino acids. Unmatched junction bases numbered 5, after V lost 3 bases and J lost 7 bases. CDR1 and CDR2 (germline): SGHVS, FQNEAQ. DNA for the CDR3: TGTGCCAGCAGCTTCATACAGGGGAATGAAGCTTTCTTT. Translated: CASSFIQGNEAFF.

The chain employs TRBV7-9 and TRBJ1-5, with TRBD1 matching 8 bases. V gave up 2 bases and J gave up 0 bases; unmatched junction bases: 6. Germline V gives CDR1 SEHNR, CDR2 FQNEAQ (reference sequence). CDR3 length: 17 residues. The CDR3 here is CASSLSQGAGSNQPQHF. CDR3 DNA: TGTGCCAGCAGCTTAAGCCAGGGGGCGGGTAGCAATCAGCCCCAGCATTTT.

This chain links TRBV19 with TRBJ1-2; 7 nucleotides match TRBD1. In germline, CDR1 is LNHDA, CDR2 SQIVND (reference sequence). The CDR3 loop spans 14 amino acids. Losses at the gene ends were 1 base for V and 4 bases for J; bases not matched to a gene: 3. The CDR3 region has the DNA TGTGCCAGTAGTATAGGCAACAGGGGCTATGGCTACACCTTC. Amino acid sequence: CASSIGNRGYGYTF.

This chain uses TRBV24-1 with TRBJ1-2, with 9 bases identical to TRBD1. The germline V gene has CDR1 KGHDR and CDR2 SFDVKD. There are 16 residues in the CDR3. V shed 8 bases, J shed 0 bases, and the junction held 9 bases outside the gene matches. The CDR3, as DNA: TGTGCCACCACCGGAGGACAGGGGACATCTAACTATGGCTACACCTTC. This translates into CATTGGQGTSNYGYTF.

The rearrangement links TRBV29-1 to TRBJ1-2; TRBD1 might be the D (5 bases). The germline V gene has CDR1 SQVTM and CDR2 ANQGSEA. The ends were cut back, 3 bases at V and 7 bases at J, with 12 bases in the middle. This CDR3 has 12 amino acids. The chain's CDR3 is CSVDRVGGGYTF. The CDR3 DNA follows: TGCAGCGTTGACAGGGTGGGAGGTGGCTACACCTTC.

The CDR3 loop is CASSHPERGNTIYF. Here the CDR3 DNA reads TGTGCCAGCAGCCACCCGGAGCGAGGAAACACCATATATTTT. This chain connects TRBV3-1 (or the pseudogene TRBV3-2) to TRBJ1-3, with D unresolved. The CDR3 has 14 residues. The V and J ends lost 3 bases and 4 bases respectively, with 10 bases between them. Germline V gene data show CDR1 as LGHDT and CDR2 as YNNKEL (reference sequence).

This CDR3 is CASKGASGADTQYF. The CDR3 nucleotides are TGTGCCAGCAAGGGGGCTAGCGGGGCAGATACGCAGTATTTT. The chain employs TRBV6-5 and TRBJ2-3; 9 bases fit TRBD2. CDR3 length equals 14 residues. V shed 7 bases and J 4 bases; nucleotides not matched to a gene: 6. The germline gives CDR1 MNHEY, CDR2 SVGAGI.

This rearrangement joins TRBV11-3 to TRBJ2-7; possible D gene TRBD2, 5 bases. CDR3 length equals 16 residues. CDR1 and CDR2 from the germline V gene are SGHNT and YENEEA. The V gene lost 5 bases and the J gene lost 4 bases, with 21 bases spanning the gap. This CDR3 reads CASSPRGAGRIYEQYF. The CDR3 nucleotides are TGTGCCAGCAGCCCCCGAGGTGCGGGCCGCATTTACGAGCAGTACTTC.

The CDR3 sequence: CSASPGQETQYF. In DNA form, the CDR3 reads TGCAGTGCTAGTCCAGGTCAAGAGACCCAGTACTTC. The chain has TRBV20-1 and TRBJ2-5; D uncertain. Germline CDR1 and CDR2: DFQATT and SNEGSKA (reference sequence). This CDR3 comprises 12 residues. Between the trimmed V and J ends, which lost 3 bases and 2 bases, there was a span of 7 bases.

This chain links TRBV7-2 with TRBJ1-3; a weak D match, TRBD1 (5 bases). The CDR3 spans 16 residues. V was trimmed by 1 base and J by 0 bases, leaving 10 bases between them. CDR1 and CDR2 (germline): SGHTA, FQGNSA. In DNA form, the CDR3 reads TGTGCCAGCAGCTTAGGGGGCTTAAACTCTGGAAACACCATATATTTT. This translates into CASSLGGLNSGNTIYF.

V is TRBV4-2 and J is TRBJ2-3, with D unresolved. The CDR3 has 15 amino acids. Germline lookup yields CDR1 LGHNA and CDR2 YNFKEQ. The V and J ends lost 1 base and 0 bases respectively, with 8 bases between them. Written as DNA, the CDR3 is TGTGCCAGCAGCCAAGGTGAAACTAGCACAGATACGCAGTATTTT. Encoded protein: CASSQGETSTDTQYF.

The chain links TRBV27 to TRBJ2-5, with 14 bases fitting TRBD2. V was clipped by 4 bases and J by 4 bases; unmatched bases: 5. The CDR3 totals 16 residues. Germline V gene data show CDR1 as MNHEY and CDR2 as SMNVEV (reference sequence). In DNA form, the CDR3 reads TGTGCCAGCAGTTGGACTAGCGGGGGGCTGGTAGAGACCCAGTACTTC. This gives the protein CASSWTSGGLVETQYF.

The V gene is TRBV5-1, the J gene TRBJ1-4, with 9 bases fitting TRBD1. J lost 7 bases, V lost 3 bases, and 7 bases had no gene match. CDR1 SGHRS and CDR2 YFSETQ come from the germline V gene. The CDR3 is 15 amino acids. The CDR3 DNA is TGCGCCAGCAGCTGGGGGACAGGGACTTTTGAAAAACTGTTTTTT. Protein product: CASSWGTGTFEKLFF.

V usage is TRBV4-3 and J usage is TRBJ2-2, with 12 nucleotides matching TRBD2. Germline CDR1 and CDR2: LGHNA and YSLEER. The CDR3 spans 16 residues. Germline trimming cut 4 bases from V and 4 bases from J; bases unmatched to any gene: 4. DNA of the CDR3: TGCGCCAGCAGCCCTACTAGCGGGGGGATCACCGGGGAGCTGTTTTTT. The encoded protein is CASSPTSGGITGELFF.